A single sample is the source of the 18 T cell receptor beta chains below, sequenced in a study of T-cell reconstitution after alpha-beta-depleted transplantation in children. Unique molecular identifiers were used to barcode this TCRbeta library. TCRdb reprocessed the PCR reads with MiXCR, giving one entry per CDR3 protein. The sample lists 250,000 to 400,000 distinct CDR3 sequences, approximately 23% occurring once. Sequencing used PBMCs, mostly from graft donor cells, obtained 180 days after TCRalphabeta/CD19-depleted stem cell transplant. These receptor sequences come from a male patient between 10 and 17 years old who had a stem cell transplant for acute lymphoblastic leukemia, so the T cells may come from the graft donor.

The chain carries TRBV24-1 and TRBJ1-1, with no clear D. Trimming took off 3 bases at V and 1 base at J, with 8 bases between the two ends. The CDR3 covers 14 residues. Germline assignment: CDR1 KGHDR and CDR2 SFDVKD. CDR3: CATSDDGSNTEAFF. The CDR3 DNA reads TGTGCCACCAGTGATGATGGATCGAACACTGAAGCTTTCTTT.

The J gene is TRBJ1-1, the V gene TRBV27; D gene uncertain. The CDR3 contains 13 residues. Germline values: CDR1 MNHEY, CDR2 SMNVEV (reference sequence). V was clipped by 7 bases and J by 1 base, with 10 bases between them. The CDR3 region has the DNA TGTGCCAGCAATTACAGCCCGAACACTGAAGCTTTCTTT. Translated, it gives CASNYSPNTEAFF.

This clonotype has a handful of counts. The gene calls are TRBV7-2 and TRBJ2-7; no firm D call. The CDR3 spans 14 residues. V was pared by 1 base and J by 0 bases, with 7 bases between. The germline gives CDR1 SGHTA, CDR2 FQGNSA. CDR3 DNA sequence: TGTGCCAGCAGCTTAGTGCAGAGCTCCTACGAGCAGTACTTC. It yields the protein CASSLVQSSYEQYF.

This chain uses TRBV7-9 with TRBJ2-7; D gene uncertain. The CDR3 length is 15 residues. The germline CDR1 and CDR2 sequences are SEHNR and FQNEAQ (reference sequence). Trimming stripped 5 bases from V and 3 bases from J, with 17 bases between. CDR3 sequence reads: CASSPRPDLIYEQYF. CDR3 nucleotides: TGTGCCAGCAGCCCTCGGCCAGACCTCATCTACGAGCAGTACTTC.

J is TRBJ2-5 and V is TRBV7-8; D not certain. CDR1 is SGHVS and CDR2 is FQNEAQ in the germline V gene. The CDR3 totals 14 residues. V shed 5 bases and J shed 2 bases, with 12 bases lying between them. CDR3 nucleotide sequence: TGTGCCAGCAGCCAAGACCTGATGCAAGAGACCCAGTACTTC. Its translation: CASSQDLMQETQYF.

The rearrangement joins TRBV18 to TRBJ1-1; D is undetermined. Looked up from germline, CDR1 is KGHSH and CDR2 is LQKENI. CDR3 length: 16 amino acids. V lost 3 bases and J 2 bases, leaving 16 bases between the germline ends. The CDR3 DNA is TGTGCCAGCTCACCGCAAGCCCCAGGAACTAACACTGAAGCTTTCTTT. Protein: CASSPQAPGTNTEAFF.

This rearrangement joins TRBV15 to TRBJ2-7; the D is unclear. This CDR3 region has 17 residues. V gave up 4 bases and J gave up 0 bases, with 19 bases separating them. Germline lookup yields CDR1 LNHNV and CDR2 YYDKDF (reference sequence). Here the CDR3 reads CATSKPSLAISSYEQYF. Here the CDR3 DNA reads TGTGCCACCAGCAAGCCGTCTCTGGCCATAAGCTCCTACGAGCAGTACTTC.

This clonotype appeared many times. The chain recombines TRBV24-1 with TRBJ2-1; TRBD2 matches 7 bases. Losses at the gene ends were 5 bases for V and 8 bases for J; bases not matched to a gene: 11. CDR3 length equals 15 residues. Germline lookup yields CDR1 KGHDR and CDR2 SFDVKD. The CDR3 nucleotides read TGTGCCACCAGTGTGTCTGGGAGGGCCCTTTATGAGCAGTTCTTC. It yields the protein CATSVSGRALYEQFF.

This clonotype turned up a few times. The chain employs TRBV27 and TRBJ2-7, with D possibly being TRBD1 or TRBD2 (5 bases each). This CDR3 has 15 residues. Germline V gene lookup returns CDR1 MNHEY and CDR2 SMNVEV (reference sequence). Trimming took 5 bases from V and 5 from J, leaving 19 bases between them. The DNA of the CDR3 is TGTGCCAGCAGTCCAGCCTTGTGGGGGTTCGACGAGCAGTACTTC. Translating it yields CASSPALWGFDEQYF.

The chain employs TRBV24-1 and TRBJ2-1; 9 bases fit TRBD2. Germline lookup yields CDR1 KGHDR and CDR2 SFDVKD. The V gene end was trimmed by 7 bases and the J gene end by 9 bases; junction bases not matched to a gene: 6. The CDR3 has 13 amino acids. DNA of the CDR3: TGTGCCACCAGCCTAATAGCGGGGGTTGAGCAGTTCTTC. This codes for CATSLIAGVEQFF.

This clonotype occurred a few times. The chain recombines TRBV27 with TRBJ2-2, with 9 bases aligning to TRBD1. In germline, CDR1 is MNHEY, CDR2 SMNVEV (reference sequence). Germline trimming cut 6 bases from V and 3 bases from J; bases unmatched to any gene: 8. This CDR3 is 16 amino acids long. This chain's CDR3 is CASRLSGTGYTGELFF. The CDR3 DNA reads as TGTGCCAGCAGACTCTCCGGGACAGGGTACACCGGGGAGCTGTTTTTT.

The chain carries TRBV18 and TRBJ2-1; no clear D. The V end lost 6 bases, the J end lost 9 bases, and 12 bases lay between the germline ends. The CDR3 is made up of 12 amino acids. Germline-derived CDR1 and CDR2 are KGHSH and LQKENI. The CDR3 region is CASSYLQLEQFF. For the CDR3, the DNA is TGTGCCAGCTCCTACCTGCAGCTTGAGCAGTTCTTC.

This clonotype was counted a few times. V gene TRBV20-1 combines with J gene TRBJ2-7, with 8 bases that match TRBD2. Per germline, CDR1 DFQATT and CDR2 SNEGSKA (reference sequence). The V gene end was trimmed by 0 bases and the J gene end by 4 bases; junction bases not matched to a gene: 14. The CDR3 length is 17 residues. The CDR3 here is CSARDRLSGRSGYEQYF. CDR3 bases: TGCAGTGCTAGAGATAGATTGAGCGGGAGAAGCGGGTACGAGCAGTACTTC.

This clonotype was counted between two and nine times. This chain links TRBV7-9 with TRBJ2-7; the match to TRBD2 covers 8 bases. The CDR3 spans 15 residues. Germline assignment: CDR1 SEHNR and CDR2 FQNEAQ (reference sequence). V was clipped by 1 base and J by 4 bases; unmatched bases: 6. The CDR3 here is CASSLVREGQYEQYF. The CDR3 DNA is TGTGCCAGCAGCTTAGTTCGGGAGGGCCAGTACGAGCAGTACTTC. Full variable domain (remainder filled in from reference TRBV7-9 and TRBJ2-7): DTGVSQNPRHKITKRGQNVTFRCDPISEHNRLYWYRQTLGQGPEFLTYFQNEAQLEKSRLLSDRFSAERPKGSFSTLEIQRTEQGDSAMYLCASSLVREGQYEQYFGPGTRLTVT.

The sample holds a few counts of this clonotype. The chain employs TRBV24-1 and TRBJ2-2; D perhaps matches TRBD1 (5 bases). Germline V gene data show CDR1 as KGHDR and CDR2 as SFDVKD. The CDR3 has 16 residues. V shed 3 bases and J shed 4 bases, with 14 bases lying between them. CDR3 bases: TGTGCCACCAGTGATCCGACAGTAAGATCCACCGGGGAGCTGTTTTTT. Residues: CATSDPTVRSTGELFF.

This clonotype was counted a few times. This chain joins TRBV12-3 or TRBV12-4 and TRBJ2-3; D remains ambiguous. V was pared by 3 bases and J by 6 bases, with 7 bases between. The CDR3 has 12 amino acids. The CDR3 region is CASSFHIDTQYF. The CDR3 DNA follows: TGTGCCAGCAGTTTCCATATTGATACGCAGTATTTT.

The chain combines TRBV7-3 with TRBJ1-1; D not certain. Germline lookup yields CDR1 SGHTA and CDR2 FQGTGA. The CDR3 contains 13 residues. V lost 1 base and J lost 3, with 6 bases in between. CDR3 DNA: TGTGCCAGCAGCTTAAGGCGGGACACTGAAGCTTTCTTT. This translates into CASSLRRDTEAFF.

The chain recombines TRBV29-1 with TRBJ2-1, with 7 nucleotides matching TRBD2. This CDR3 has 15 amino acids. Germline trimming cut 0 bases from V and 5 bases from J; bases unmatched to any gene: 7. Germline CDR1 and CDR2: SQVTM and ANQGSEA. The CDR3 DNA sequence: TGCAGCGTTGAAGATCAGACTAGCTACGACAATGAGCAGTTCTTC. Protein product: CSVEDQTSYDNEQFF.